The TCR beta chain described here comes from a study of CD8+ T cells in alopecia areata. The CDR3 spans 14 residues. Germline values: CDR1 SQVTM, CDR2 ANQGSEA. Trimming stripped 5 bases from V and 6 bases from J, with 16 bases between. The treatment was: oral pan-JAK inhibitor, 5-10 mg twice daily. This clone showed up just a few times. Reverse transcription of extracted RNA yielded cDNA, which provided the sequencing template. Only in-frame clones appear in the TCRdb table, and some are missing; sequencing was by immunoSEQ multiplex PCR. The table includes about 200,000 clones, less than 45% detected once.

The sample was CD4+ T cells sorted from blood, taken around week 31, from a patient treated with tofacitinib. This receptor was obtained from a human donor with alopecia areata. The genes are TRBV29-1 and TRBJ1-4; D is undetermined. As DNA, the CDR3 is TGCAGCGTTCTAGAGGGATTGTCTCATGAAAAACTGTTTTTT. As protein: CSVLEGLSHEKLFF.